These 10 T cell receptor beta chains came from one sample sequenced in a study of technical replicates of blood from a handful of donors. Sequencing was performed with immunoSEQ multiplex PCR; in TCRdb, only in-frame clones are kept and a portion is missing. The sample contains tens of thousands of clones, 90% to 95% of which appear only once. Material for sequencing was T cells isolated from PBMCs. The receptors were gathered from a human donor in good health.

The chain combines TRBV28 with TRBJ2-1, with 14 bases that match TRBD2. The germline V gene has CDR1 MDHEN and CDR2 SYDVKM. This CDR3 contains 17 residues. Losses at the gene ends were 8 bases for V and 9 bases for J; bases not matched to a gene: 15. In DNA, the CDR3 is TGTGCCAGCCGCCGTCCGGGACTAGCGGGAGATAGGCTTGAGCAGTTCTTC. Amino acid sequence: CASRRPGLAGDRLEQFF.

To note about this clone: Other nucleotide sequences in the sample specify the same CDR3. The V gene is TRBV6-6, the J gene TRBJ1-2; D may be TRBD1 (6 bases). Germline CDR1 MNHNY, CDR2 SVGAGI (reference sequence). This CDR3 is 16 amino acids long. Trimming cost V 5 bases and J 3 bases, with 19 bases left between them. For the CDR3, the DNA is TGTGCCAGCAGTACCCTACAGGGTTCGCTGGACTATGGCTACACCTTC. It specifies CASSTLQGSLDYGYTF.

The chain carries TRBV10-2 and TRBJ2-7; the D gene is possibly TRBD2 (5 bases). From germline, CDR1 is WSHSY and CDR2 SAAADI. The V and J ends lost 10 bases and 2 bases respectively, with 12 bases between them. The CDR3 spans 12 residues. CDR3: CATSLEAYEQYF. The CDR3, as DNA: TGCGCCACTTCACTGGAGGCCTACGAGCAGTACTTC.

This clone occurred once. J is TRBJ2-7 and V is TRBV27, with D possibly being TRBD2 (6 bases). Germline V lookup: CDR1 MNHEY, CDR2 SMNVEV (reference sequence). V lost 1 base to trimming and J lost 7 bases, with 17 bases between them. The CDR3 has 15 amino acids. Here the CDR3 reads CASSLFRGTPGEQYF. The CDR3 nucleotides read TGTGCCAGCAGTTTATTCAGAGGGACTCCCGGGGAGCAGTACTTC.

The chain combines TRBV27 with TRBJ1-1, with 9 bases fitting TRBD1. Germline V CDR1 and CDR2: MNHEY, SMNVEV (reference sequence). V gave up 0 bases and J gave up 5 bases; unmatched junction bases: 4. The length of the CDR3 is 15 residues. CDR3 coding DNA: TGTGCCAGCAGTTTATCACAGGGGGCGGGTACTGAAGCTTTCTTT. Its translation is CASSLSQGAGTEAFF.

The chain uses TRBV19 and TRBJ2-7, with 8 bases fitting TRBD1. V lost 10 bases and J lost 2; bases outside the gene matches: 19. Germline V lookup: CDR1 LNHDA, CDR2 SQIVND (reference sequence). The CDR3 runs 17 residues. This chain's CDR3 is CATSRSSHRGKTYEQYF. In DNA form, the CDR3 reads TGTGCCACGTCTCGCTCCTCACACAGGGGGAAAACCTACGAGCAGTACTTC. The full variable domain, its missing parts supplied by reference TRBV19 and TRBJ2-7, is DGGITQSPKYLFRKEGQNVTLSCEQNLNHDAMYWYRQDPGQGLRLIYYSQIVNDFQKGDIAEGYSVSREKKESFPLTVTSAQKNPTAFYLCATSRSSHRGKTYEQYFGPGTRLTVT.

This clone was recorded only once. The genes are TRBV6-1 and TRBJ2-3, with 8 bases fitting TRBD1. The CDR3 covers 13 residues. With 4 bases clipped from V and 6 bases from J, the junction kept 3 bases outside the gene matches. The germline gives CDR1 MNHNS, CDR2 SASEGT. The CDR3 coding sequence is TGTGCCAGCAGTGCAGGGGGCTTGGATACGCAGTATTTT. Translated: CASSAGGLDTQYF.

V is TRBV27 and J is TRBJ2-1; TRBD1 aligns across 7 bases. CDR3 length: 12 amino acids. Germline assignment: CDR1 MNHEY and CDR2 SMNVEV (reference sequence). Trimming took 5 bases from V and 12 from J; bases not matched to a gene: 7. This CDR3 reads CASSLDREVQFF. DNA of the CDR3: TGTGCCAGCAGTCTCGACAGGGAAGTGCAGTTCTTC.

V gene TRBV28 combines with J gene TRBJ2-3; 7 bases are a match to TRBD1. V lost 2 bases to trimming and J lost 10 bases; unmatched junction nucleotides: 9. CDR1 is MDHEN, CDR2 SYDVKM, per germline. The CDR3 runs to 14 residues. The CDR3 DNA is TGTGCCAGCAGTTTACAAACAGGGGCCGAGGCGCAGTATTTT. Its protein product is CASSLQTGAEAQYF.

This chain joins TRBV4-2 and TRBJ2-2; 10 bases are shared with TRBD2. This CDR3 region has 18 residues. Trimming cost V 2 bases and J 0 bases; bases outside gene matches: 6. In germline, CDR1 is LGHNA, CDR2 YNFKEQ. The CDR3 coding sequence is TGTGCCAGCAGCCAATTTTGGCTAGCGGGGGCGAACACCGGGGAGCTGTTTTTT. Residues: CASSQFWLAGANTGELFF.